The present entry profiles one TCR beta chain with its context. The target antigen is unknown. This entry belongs to a study of blood T cells in healthy people across ages. Study-wide results and caveats: The study found TCR beta diversity correlated strongly with naive T cell percentage.

Healthy Caucasian individuals from Russia aged about 6 to 95 served as donors. Isolated PBMCs totaled at least 7 million in each sample. The use of a sample-barcoded 5' primer and a J-beta primer mix characterized a second PCR of 7 to 11 cycles. A 12-random-nucleotide template-switch adaptor tagged each cDNA molecule. A single record per CDR3 protein comes from TCRdb applying MiXCR to the 5' RACE reads. The sample records 1.6 million or so distinct CDR3 sequences, about 35% being singletons. Germline CDR1 MDHEN, CDR2 SYDVKM. V was clipped by 7 bases and J by 6 bases, with 10 bases between them. The CDR3 contains 12 residues.

V and J are TRBV28 and TRBJ2-1; D is perhaps TRBD2 (5 bases). Sequencing used blood. This TCR was sampled from a woman aged 30 to 39 in good health. The CDR3 region has the DNA TGTGCCAGCAATAAGCGGCCCAATGAGCAGTTCTTC. Protein: CASNKRPNEQFF.